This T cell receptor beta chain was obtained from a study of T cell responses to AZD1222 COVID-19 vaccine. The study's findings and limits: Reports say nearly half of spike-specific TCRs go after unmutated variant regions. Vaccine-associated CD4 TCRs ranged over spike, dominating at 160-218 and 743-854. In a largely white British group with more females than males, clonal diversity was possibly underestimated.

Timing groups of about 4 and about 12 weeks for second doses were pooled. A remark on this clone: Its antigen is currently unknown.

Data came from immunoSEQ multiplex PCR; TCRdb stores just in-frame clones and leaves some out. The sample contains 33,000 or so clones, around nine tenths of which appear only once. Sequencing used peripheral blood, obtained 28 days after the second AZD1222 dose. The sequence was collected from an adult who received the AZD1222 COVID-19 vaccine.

The CDR3 bases are TGTGCCAGCAGTGAGGAGAGGGGGGGCTACACCTTC. Amino acid sequence: CASSEERGGYTF. The chain recombines TRBV6-1 with TRBJ1-2; D may be TRBD1 (6 bases). The V end lost 3 bases, the J end lost 8 bases, and 10 bases lay between the germline ends. This CDR3 region has 12 residues. Per the germline V gene, CDR1 is MNHNS and CDR2 is SASEGT.